The entry below describes one T cell receptor beta chain. The antigen remains unidentified. The CDR3 covers 17 residues. Trimming at V came to 0 bases and at J to 4 bases, leaving 10 bases not matched to a gene. CDR1 and CDR2 from the germline V gene are SGHNT and YYREEE (reference sequence). The sample is drawn from a study of T-cell reconstitution after alpha-beta-depleted transplantation in children. Study-wide points: A year had passed since transplant, and T-cell counts and diversity by then came mostly from newly produced T cells.

Unique molecular identifiers featured in how the TCRbeta library was prepared. Each CDR3 protein gets one entry after TCRdb re-called the PCR reads with MiXCR. This table holds a few hundred thousand distinct CDR3 sequences, around 7.1% found once. The origin of this receptor is a female patient aged 2 to 10 who had a stem cell transplant for Fanconi anemia, so the T cells may come from the graft donor. The input for sequencing was peripheral blood, taken 360 days after TCRalphabeta/CD19-depleted stem cell transplant. The V call is TRBV5-4, the J call TRBJ1-2, with TRBD1 identical over 9 bases. CDR3 nucleotides: TGTGCCAGCAGCTTGGGACCGAGGACAGGGGATACCTATGGCTACACCTTC. Its translation is CASSLGPRTGDTYGYTF.